One and the same sample provided the 22 T cell receptor beta chains below, sequenced in a study of blood T cell repertoires in COVID-19. The assay was immunoSEQ multiplex PCR, and TCRdb's table has in-frame clones only and misses some. Of around 63,000 clones listed, approximately 88% are singletons. Sequencing was done on a sample of peripheral blood. The receptors derive from a man aged 60 to 69 with COVID-19, enrolled during active disease.

This rearrangement joins TRBV6-4 to TRBJ1-2; D perhaps matches TRBD1 (5 bases). The CDR3 spans 14 residues. The germline V gene encodes CDR1 MRHNA and CDR2 SNTAGT. Trimming pared 7 bases from V and 3 bases from J, leaving 15 bases between. The CDR3 DNA sequence: TGTGCCAGCACCCCAGGAGGGACCGACTATGGCTACACCTTC. Protein sequence: CASTPGGTDYGYTF.

This chain uses TRBV4-1 with TRBJ1-2, with D unresolved. The CDR3 length is 13 residues. The V end lost 4 bases, the J end lost 5 bases, and 11 bases lay between the germline ends. Germline CDR1 MGHRA, CDR2 YSYEKL. The chain's CDR3 is CASSPFGVYGYTF. The CDR3, as DNA: TGCGCCAGCAGCCCCTTCGGAGTATATGGCTACACCTTC.

The chain combines TRBV6-6 with TRBJ2-3, with a weak D call TRBD2 (5 bases). The germline V gene has CDR1 MNHNY and CDR2 SVGAGI (reference sequence). The CDR3 loop spans 15 amino acids. V was shortened by 4 bases and J by 4 bases, with 15 bases between the two germline ends. CDR3 loop: CASSSPGLAADTQYF. DNA of the CDR3: TGTGCCAGCAGTTCACCCGGGCTAGCCGCAGATACGCAGTATTTT.

A remark on this clone: This same CDR3 is encoded by further DNA sequences in the sample. The chain joins TRBV5-4 to TRBJ2-1; TRBD2 is a possible D gene (5 bases). Germline CDR1 reads SGHNT; CDR2 reads YYREEE (reference sequence). The V and J ends lost 0 bases and 0 bases respectively, with 7 bases between them. This CDR3 comprises 15 residues. The CDR3 coding sequence is TGTGCCAGCAGCTTGGACACTAGCTCCTACAATGAGCAGTTCTTC. It codes for CASSLDTSSYNEQFF.

The chain carries TRBV7-7 and TRBJ2-7; 10 positions agree with TRBD2. The CDR3 consists of 15 residues. J was trimmed by 3 bases and V by 1 base; bases with no gene match: 3. Looked up from germline, CDR1 is SSHAT and CDR2 is FNYEAQ (reference sequence). CDR3 in amino acids: CASSLGLAGDYEQYF. DNA of the CDR3: TGTGCCAGCAGCTTAGGGCTAGCGGGAGACTACGAGCAGTACTTC.

The rearrangement links TRBV9 to TRBJ2-7, with 9 bases identical to TRBD1. The CDR3 is 14 amino acids. The germline V gene encodes CDR1 SGDLS and CDR2 YYNGEE. V lost 6 bases, J lost 5 bases, and 9 bases stayed unmatched. CDR3 sequence (DNA): TGTGCCAGCAACGGACCGGGACAGGGAGACGAGCAGTACTTC. It yields the protein CASNGPGQGDEQYF.

A few counts support this clone. The chain recombines TRBV6-5 with TRBJ1-5; no reliable D call. Trimming took off 7 bases at V and 6 bases at J, with 19 bases between the two ends. Germline V CDR1 and CDR2: MNHEY, SVGAGI. This CDR3 is 15 amino acids long. CDR3 DNA sequence: TGTGCCAGCACCTTCCTAGAGGGCAACTTTCAGCCCCAGCATTTT. Residues: CASTFLEGNFQPQHF.

CDR3 protein: CASSSGQGAPGNTIYF. The CDR3 DNA follows: TGTGCCAGCTCGTCCGGACAGGGGGCGCCTGGAAACACCATATATTTT. V gene TRBV18 combines with J gene TRBJ1-3, with TRBD1 matching 11 bases. This CDR3 region has 16 residues. V gave up 6 bases and J gave up 2 bases; unmatched junction bases: 6. Germline-derived CDR1 and CDR2 are KGHSH and LQKENI.

J is TRBJ2-1 and V is TRBV11-2, with TRBD1 identical over 8 bases. V lost 3 bases, J lost 4 bases, and 5 bases stayed unmatched. The CDR3 spans 15 residues. The germline V gene encodes CDR1 SGHAT and CDR2 FQNNGV. The CDR3 sequence is CASSFGTGSYNEQFF. The CDR3 nucleotides are TGTGCCAGCAGCTTCGGGACAGGATCTTACAATGAGCAGTTCTTC.

The V and J genes are TRBV20-1 and TRBJ2-3, with 7 bases identical to TRBD2. V dropped 6 bases and J dropped 0; count of bases not matched to a gene: 18. CDR3 length equals 18 residues. Germline V gene sequence: CDR1 DFQATT, CDR2 SNEGSKA (reference sequence). This chain's CDR3 is CSASAEERSSGSTDTQYF. Written as DNA, the CDR3 is TGCAGTGCCAGTGCGGAAGAGAGGAGTAGCGGGAGCACAGATACGCAGTATTTT.

The J gene is TRBJ1-3, the V gene TRBV5-1, with 7 nucleotides matching TRBD1. The germline gives CDR1 SGHRS, CDR2 YFSETQ. V dropped 4 bases and J dropped 0; count of bases not matched to a gene: 4. CDR3 length equals 15 residues. CDR3 sequence: CASSAGTASGNTIYF. The CDR3 nucleotides are TGCGCCAGCAGCGCAGGGACAGCCTCTGGAAACACCATATATTTT.

J is TRBJ2-3 and V is TRBV6-5; TRBD1 matches at 9 bases. CDR1 and CDR2 (germline): MNHEY, SVGAGI. Trimming took 6 bases from V and 0 from J; bases not matched to a gene: 4. The CDR3 is 15 amino acids. In DNA form, the CDR3 reads TGTGCCAGCAGGGGACAGGGCTCTAGCACAGATACGCAGTATTTT. Translating it yields CASRGQGSSTDTQYF.

The chain is built from TRBV2 and TRBJ1-3, with unresolved D. The CDR3 consists of 15 residues. V was clipped by 3 bases and J by 0 bases, with 9 bases between them. Germline CDR1 reads SNHLY; CDR2 reads FYNNEI. CDR3 loop: CASSDRRFSGNTIYF. The DNA of the CDR3 is TGTGCCAGCAGTGATCGCAGATTCTCTGGAAACACCATATATTTT.

This clone is a singleton in its sample. This CDR3 reads CASNIHGLAGGQYNEQFF. The CDR3 DNA follows: TGTGCCAGCAACATACACGGACTAGCGGGCGGACAGTACAATGAGCAGTTCTTC. The rearrangement joins TRBV2 to TRBJ2-1, with TRBD2 matching over 11 bases. The CDR3 has 18 residues. Trimming cost V 7 bases and J 4 bases; bases outside gene matches: 15. In germline, CDR1 is SNHLY, CDR2 FYNNEI.

The rearrangement links TRBV28 to TRBJ2-7; D is ambiguous. CDR1 and CDR2 (germline): MDHEN, SYDVKM. The CDR3 length is 13 residues. The germline V and J ends were trimmed by 6 bases and 0 bases, with 9 bases remaining between them. CDR3 protein: CASRGPSSYEQYF. The CDR3 DNA follows: TGTGCCAGCAGGGGCCCAAGCTCCTACGAGCAGTACTTC.

The gene calls are TRBV27 and TRBJ1-6, with D maybe TRBD1 (5 bases). This CDR3 comprises 18 residues. CDR1 is MNHEY, CDR2 SMNVEV, per germline (reference sequence). Trimming took off 2 bases at V and 1 base at J, with 15 bases between the two ends. CDR3 in amino acids: CASSLAYRLGSYNSPLHF. As DNA, the CDR3 is TGTGCCAGCAGTTTAGCGTACAGGCTTGGGTCCTATAATTCACCCCTCCACTTT.

This chain joins TRBV5-1 and TRBJ2-2; 7 bases fit TRBD1. Germline V CDR1 and CDR2: SGHRS, YFSETQ. With V trimmed by 2 bases and J by 10 bases, 8 bases remained unmatched. The CDR3 runs 14 residues. The CDR3 sequence: CASSFGQEVPELFF. CDR3 in DNA: TGCGCCAGCAGCTTTGGACAGGAGGTCCCGGAGCTGTTTTTT.

In this sample, this clone turned up once. This chain uses TRBV10-3 with TRBJ2-5; 7 bases match TRBD1. The length of the CDR3 is 17 residues. J was trimmed by 0 bases and V by 4 bases; bases with no gene match: 11. Germline V gene sequence: CDR1 ENHRY, CDR2 SYGVKD. The CDR3 loop reads CAISAPTGSSYQETQYF. Written as DNA, the CDR3 is TGTGCCATCAGTGCACCGACAGGGTCCTCGTACCAAGAGACCCAGTACTTC.

This clone has just one count. The J gene is TRBJ1-1, the V gene TRBV6-5; D might be TRBD1 (5 bases). Trimming removed 10 bases from V and 5 bases from J, with 14 bases in between. The germline CDR1 and CDR2 sequences are MNHEY and SVGAGI. The CDR3 length is 12 residues. The CDR3 DNA sequence: TGTGCCACCTATTCCGGGGGTACTGAAGCTTTCTTT. The encoded protein is CATYSGGTEAFF.

The chain links TRBV5-6 to TRBJ1-6; no reliable D call. Germline loops: CDR1 SGHDT, CDR2 YYEEEE. V lost 3 bases and J 7 bases, leaving 8 bases between the germline ends. The CDR3 consists of 13 residues. The CDR3 DNA reads as TGTGCCAGCAGCTGGAGGCCCAATTCACCCCTCCACTTT. Protein sequence: CASSWRPNSPLHF.

This chain uses TRBV3-1 (or the pseudogene TRBV3-2) with TRBJ1-3, with D unresolved. The V gene's germline CDR1 is LGHDT and CDR2 YNNKEL (reference sequence). The CDR3 covers 15 residues. Trimming left V 0 bases short and J 3 bases short, with 9 bases between. The CDR3 here is CASSQDSGVGNTIYF. CDR3 sequence (DNA): TGTGCCAGCAGCCAAGATTCCGGGGTTGGAAACACCATATATTTT.

V and J are TRBV11-2 and TRBJ2-5, with TRBD1 matching over 9 bases. The germline V gene encodes CDR1 SGHAT and CDR2 FQNNGV. The CDR3 is made up of 17 amino acids. V lost 3 bases to trimming and J lost 5 bases; unmatched junction nucleotides: 13. The CDR3 loop is CASSFAGKGQGWETQYF. The CDR3 bases are TGTGCCAGCAGCTTCGCCGGGAAGGGACAGGGATGGGAGACCCAGTACTTC. Filled out from reference TRBV11-2 and TRBJ2-5, the complete variable domain reads EAGVAQSPRYKIIEKRQSVAFWCNPISGHATLYWYQQILGQGPKLLIQFQNNGVVDDSQLPKDRFSAERLKGVDSTLKIQPAKLEDSAVYLCASSFAGKGQGWETQYFGPGTRLLVL.